A selection of T cell receptor beta chains follows, all from one sample in a study of cytomegalovirus exposure and HLA in healthy donors. Only in-frame clones appear in the TCRdb table, and some are missing; sequencing was by immunoSEQ multiplex PCR. The table lists roughly 100,000 clones, over 80% of them singletons. Sequences were obtained from PBMCs. Receptors were obtained from a man between 35 and 55 years old in good health and CMV-seronegative. Each CDR3 is given with its conserved first and last residue. Fields, in order: CDR3 DNA, CDR3 protein, D gene, V gene, clone size, J gene. D genes are given only for firm matches. Clone size is shown for a subset of rows, as once, few, many or a class of expanded clone.

TGTGCCAGCAGCTTAGCAGGGGTCGTAGGCTACACCTTC,CASSLAGVVGYTF,NA,TRBV7-2,NA,TRBJ1-2
TGTGCCAGCAGCCTACCGGGACAGGGGGGACATGGCTACACCTTC,CASSLPGQGGHGYTF,TRBD1,TRBV7-9,NA,TRBJ1-2
TGCGCCAGCAGGCATGACATCTGGGCAGCGGGGGGAGAGACCCAGTACTTC,CASRHDIWAAGGETQYF,TRBD2,TRBV5-1,NA,TRBJ2-5
TGTGCCAGCTCACCACCTGTTTCAGGCAGGGGGGACCTCTACGAGCAGTACTTC,CASSPPVSGRGDLYEQYF,NA,TRBV18,few,TRBJ2-7
TGTGCCAGCAGCCCAAATCCGGGGGTCGGGAACTATGGCTACACCTTC,CASSPNPGVGNYGYTF,NA,TRBV7-9,once,TRBJ1-2
TGTGCCAGCAGCGTAGGTAGTTCACGCCACGAGCAGTACTTC,CASSVGSSRHEQYF,NA,TRBV9,NA,TRBJ2-7
TGCGCCAGCAGCGGATATCCGAACACAGGCGGTAATTCACCCCTCCACTTT,CASSGYPNTGGNSPLHF,NA,TRBV10-2,NA,TRBJ1-6
TGTGCCAGCAGTTTCAGGGGGACTGAAGCTTTCTTT,CASSFRGTEAFF,TRBD1,TRBV6-5,NA,TRBJ1-1
TGTGCCAGCAGCGTCCGGGTGTACCAAGAGACCCAGTACTTC,CASSVRVYQETQYF,NA,TRBV9,NA,TRBJ2-5
TGTGCCAGTAGTATGGGTTCCTTGGAGCAGTACTTC,CASSMGSLEQYF,NA,TRBV19,NA,TRBJ2-5
TGCGCCAGCAGCCCAGGACAGGGCTGGGAGCAGTACTTC,CASSPGQGWEQYF,TRBD1,TRBV5-1,NA,TRBJ2-7
TGTGCCAGCTCACCCCCAGGGTCTGACACCATATATTTT,CASSPPGSDTIYF,NA,TRBV18,NA,TRBJ1-3
TGTGCCAGCAGCTTGGTGGCCGGAGTGGCAGCTGACACCGGGGAGCTGTTTTTT,CASSLVAGVAADTGELFF,NA,TRBV5-6,NA,TRBJ2-2
TGTGCCAGCGCTGAAACAGGGAACACTGAAGCTTTCTTT,CASAETGNTEAFF,NA,TRBV6-6,once,TRBJ1-1
TGTGCCAGCGACAGGTTTGAAGGTGGCTACACCTTC,CASDRFEGGYTF,NA,TRBV2,NA,TRBJ1-2
TGCGCCAGCAGCTTGGAAGGTAACAGGGGAAACGAAAAACTGTTTTTT,CASSLEGNRGNEKLFF,TRBD1,TRBV5-1,NA,TRBJ1-4
TGTGCCTGGAATCGCGGGCTAGGCAATCAGCCCCAGCATTTT,CAWNRGLGNQPQHF,NA,TRBV30,NA,TRBJ1-5
TGCGCCAGCAAGGGACAGGGGGCGACGAGGGAGCAGTACTTC,CASKGQGATREQYF,TRBD1,TRBV5-1,NA,TRBJ2-7
TGTGCCAGCAGCTTGGGACTCTCGGAGGATTCACCCCTCCACTTT,CASSLGLSEDSPLHF,NA,TRBV7-9,NA,TRBJ1-6
TGTGCCAGTTCGCCGAGACAGGGGTTGGGCCAGTACTTC,CASSPRQGLGQYF,TRBD1,TRBV6-5,NA,TRBJ2-5
TGTGCCAGCAGCAAAGAGGGACTAGCGGGGGTAAAGACCCAGTACTTC,CASSKEGLAGVKTQYF,NA,TRBV21-1,NA,TRBJ2-5
TGTGCCAGCAGCGTAGGCCCAGGGTCCTGGACTGAAGCTTTCTTT,CASSVGPGSWTEAFF,NA,TRBV9,NA,TRBJ1-1
TGCGCCAGCAGCCAAGAGGTCGGGGAAAACACTGAAGCTTTCTTT,CASSQEVGENTEAFF,NA,TRBV4-1,NA,TRBJ1-1
TGTGCCTGGAGTGCCTACAGCAGCTACGAGCAGTACTTC,CAWSAYSSYEQYF,NA,TRBV30,NA,TRBJ2-7
TGTTCAACCTCATCAGGCCGAGACGAGCAGTACTTC,CSTSSGRDEQYF,NA,TRBV28,NA,TRBJ2-7
TGTGCCAGCAGCGTAGGGGGGGGGCCCAATGAAAAACTGTTTTTT,CASSVGGGPNEKLFF,NA,TRBV9,NA,TRBJ1-4
TGTGCCAGCAGTGTCCCGATGGAGGAAGCTTTCTTT,CASSVPMEEAFF,NA,TRBV2,NA,TRBJ1-1